The TCR beta chain under discussion was sequenced for a study of T cell responses to AZD1222 COVID-19 vaccine. Across the study: Second-dose schedules of about 4 or about 12 weeks were combined. General study results and limits: Every sample of the repertoires postdated the peak T cell response. Donors were largely white British and mainly female; clonal diversity was possibly underestimated.

Profiled with immunoSEQ multiplex PCR; TCRdb holds only in-frame clones, not every one. Of around 99,000 clones listed, around 91% were seen once; the top ten hold 20% to 25%. In the case of this clone: Its antigen is still unknown.

Trimming left V 6 bases short and J 2 bases short, with 13 bases between. The germline V gene encodes CDR1 LGHDT and CDR2 YNNKEL (reference sequence). There are 14 residues in the CDR3. The sequencing used peripheral blood, collected on day 0 of AZD1222 vaccination. The TCR comes from an adult in good health. The chain is built from TRBV3-1 (or the pseudogene TRBV3-2) and TRBJ1-2; D unresolved. CDR3: CASRLSLGNYGYTF. The CDR3 nucleotides read TGTGCCAGCAGATTATCGTTGGGGAACTATGGCTACACCTTC.